The present TCR beta chain was sequenced within a study of vaccination effects on CD4 cells after COVID-19. Looking at the study overall: It was a median of 72 days after the second dose that post-vaccine samples were obtained.

This clone showed up just a few times. Antigen unknown. The authors isolated CD4+ T cells after less than eleven days of culture. PCR-confirmed SARS-CoV-2 infection occurred in the person between March and December 2020. Of the BNT162b2 and mRNA-1273 vaccines, participants received two doses of one or the other. The data were produced by immunoSEQ multiplex PCR, yet TCRdb's version contains in-frame clones alone and is incomplete. The sample lists 30,000 to 40,000 clones, around 79% occurring once. This TCR was sampled from a human donor who had a prior SARS-CoV-2 infection. The input for sequencing was CD4+ T cells from PBMCs cultured without peptide, taken after COVID-19 vaccination.

CDR3 sequence (DNA): TGTGCCAGCAGCCCTGGCGAGGGTGGCTACACCTTC. Protein sequence: CASSPGEGGYTF. The chain employs TRBV3-1 (or the pseudogene TRBV3-2) and TRBJ1-2; D is unclear. Trimming took off 4 bases at V and 7 bases at J, with 10 bases between the two ends. Germline V CDR1 and CDR2: LGHDT, YNNKEL (reference sequence). CDR3 length equals 12 residues.